This T cell receptor beta chain is drawn from a study of siplizumab effects on memory and regulatory T cells. General study points: The apparent diversity of naive T cells exceeded that of memory cells, and naive T cells seemed to make a major contribution to the alloresponse. Whether proliferating Tregs in siplizumab cultures suppress was not functionally confirmed.

Investigators obtained sequences from unstimulated naive, memory, effector memory and TEMRA subsets in a few donor pairs. Germline V gene sequence: CDR1 MDHEN, CDR2 SYDVKM. The V end lost 3 bases, the J end lost 12 bases, and 12 bases lay between the germline ends. The CDR3 totals 11 residues. Sequenced by immunoSEQ multiplex PCR; TCRdb stores in-frame clones only, minus some. The sample carries about 56,000 clones, around 97% recorded once. Details on this clone: What it binds is not known.

This sequence joins TRBV28 and TRBJ2-7; possibly TRBD1 for D (6 bases). Specimen: naive CD8+ T cells sorted from blood. The receptor was isolated from a human donor in good health. CDR3 nucleotide sequence: TGTGCCAGCAGTTTCAACAGGGAGTTGTACTTC. Translated: CASSFNRELYF.